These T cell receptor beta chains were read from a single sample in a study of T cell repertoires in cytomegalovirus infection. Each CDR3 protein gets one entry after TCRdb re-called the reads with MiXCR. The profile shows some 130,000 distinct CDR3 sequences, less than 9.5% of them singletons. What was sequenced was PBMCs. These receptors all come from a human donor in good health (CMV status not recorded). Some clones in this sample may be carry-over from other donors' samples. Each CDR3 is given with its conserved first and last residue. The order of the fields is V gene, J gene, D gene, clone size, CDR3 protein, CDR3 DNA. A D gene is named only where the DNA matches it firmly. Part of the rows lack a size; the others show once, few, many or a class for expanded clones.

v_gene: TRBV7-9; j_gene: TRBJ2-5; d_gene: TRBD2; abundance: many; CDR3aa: CASSLVSGTTKGTQYF; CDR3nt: TGTGCCAGCAGCTTAGTTTCCGGGACTACCAAGGGGACCCAGTACTTC
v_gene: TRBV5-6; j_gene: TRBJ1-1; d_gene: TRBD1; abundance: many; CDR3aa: CASSLSTDDRGPLNTEAFF; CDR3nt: TGTGCCAGCAGCTTGTCAACTGACGACAGGGGGCCTTTGAACACTGAAGCTTTCTTT
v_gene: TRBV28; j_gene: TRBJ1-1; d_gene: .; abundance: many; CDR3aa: CASSPDIMNTEAFF; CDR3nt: TGTGCCAGCAGTCCGGATATTATGAACACTGAAGCTTTCTTT
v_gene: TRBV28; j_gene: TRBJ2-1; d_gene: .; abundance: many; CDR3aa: CASSLLGGGRVDEQFF; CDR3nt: TGTGCCAGCAGTTTATTGGGGGGGGGCAGGGTGGATGAGCAGTTCTTC
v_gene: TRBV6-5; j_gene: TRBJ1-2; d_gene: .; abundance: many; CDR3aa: CASSYNPDTTNYGYTF; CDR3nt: TGTGCCAGCAGTTACAATCCGGACACCACTAACTATGGCTACACCTTC
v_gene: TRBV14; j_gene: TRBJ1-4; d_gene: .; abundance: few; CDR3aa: CASSQEQPKATNEKLFF; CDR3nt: TGTGCCAGCAGCCAAGAACAGCCCAAGGCAACTAATGAAAAACTGTTTTTT
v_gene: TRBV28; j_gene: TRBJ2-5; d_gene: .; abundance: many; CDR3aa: CASSLLTGNQETQYF; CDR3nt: TGTGCCAGCAGTTTATTAACAGGGAACCAAGAGACCCAGTACTTC
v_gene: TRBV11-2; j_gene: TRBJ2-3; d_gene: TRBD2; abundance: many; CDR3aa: CASSFISRGGTDTQYF; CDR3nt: TGTGCCAGCAGCTTTATATCGCGGGGGGGCACAGATACGCAGTATTTT
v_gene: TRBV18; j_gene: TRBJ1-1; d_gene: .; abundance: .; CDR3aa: CASSPQADANTEAFF; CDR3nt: TGTGCCAGCTCACCCCAGGCGGACGCGAACACTGAAGCTTTCTTT
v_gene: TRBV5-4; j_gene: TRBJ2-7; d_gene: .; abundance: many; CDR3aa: CASSSWTAEQYF; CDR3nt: TGTGCCAGCAGCTCCTGGACAGCCGAGCAGTACTTC
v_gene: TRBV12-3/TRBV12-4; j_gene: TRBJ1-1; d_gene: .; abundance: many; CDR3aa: CASSGGSGTEAFF; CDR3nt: TGTGCCAGCAGTGGGGGGTCGGGCACTGAAGCTTTCTTT
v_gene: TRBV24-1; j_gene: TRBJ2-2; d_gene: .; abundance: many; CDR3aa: CATSDLGTETGELFF; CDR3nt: TGTGCCACCAGTGATCTCGGGACGGAGACCGGGGAGCTGTTTTTT
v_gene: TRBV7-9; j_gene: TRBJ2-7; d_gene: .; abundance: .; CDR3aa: CASSPRGIYEQYF; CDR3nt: TGTGCCAGCAGCCCACGGGGGATCTACGAGCAGTACTTC
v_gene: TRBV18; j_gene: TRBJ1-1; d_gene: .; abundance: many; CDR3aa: CASSPRLEWDGLNTEAFF; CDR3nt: TGTGCCAGCTCACCACGGTTGGAGTGGGACGGACTTAACACTGAAGCTTTCTTT
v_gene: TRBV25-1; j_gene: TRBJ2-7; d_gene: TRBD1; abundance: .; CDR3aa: CASSPEGQGKYEQYF; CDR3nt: TGTGCCAGCAGCCCAGAGGGACAGGGAAAGTACGAGCAGTACTTC
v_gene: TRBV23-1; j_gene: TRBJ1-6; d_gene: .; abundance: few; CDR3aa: CASSQLPEGRYNSPLHF; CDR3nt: TGCGCCAGCAGTCAATTACCCGAGGGGCGATATAATTCACCCCTCCACTTT
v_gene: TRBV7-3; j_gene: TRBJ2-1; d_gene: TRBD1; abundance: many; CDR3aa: CASSLGTGVGEQFF; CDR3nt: TGTGCCAGCAGCTTAGGGACAGGGGTCGGTGAGCAGTTCTTC
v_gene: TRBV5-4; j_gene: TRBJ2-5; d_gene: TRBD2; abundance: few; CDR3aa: CASSMPGLAGEETQYF; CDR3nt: TGTGCCAGCAGCATGCCGGGACTAGCGGGGGAAGAGACCCAGTACTTC
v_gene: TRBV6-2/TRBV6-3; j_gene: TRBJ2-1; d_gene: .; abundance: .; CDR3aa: CASSYPGLPNEQFF; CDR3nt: TGTGCCAGCAGTTATCCCGGACTTCCGAATGAGCAGTTCTTC
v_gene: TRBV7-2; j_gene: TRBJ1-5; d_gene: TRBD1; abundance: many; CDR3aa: CASSLDRGNQPQHF; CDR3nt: TGTGCCAGCAGTTTGGACAGGGGTAATCAGCCCCAGCATTTT
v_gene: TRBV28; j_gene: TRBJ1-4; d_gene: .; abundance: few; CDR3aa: CASSWGGADNEKLFF; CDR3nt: TGTGCCAGCAGCTGGGGGGGGGCCGATAATGAAAAACTGTTTTTT
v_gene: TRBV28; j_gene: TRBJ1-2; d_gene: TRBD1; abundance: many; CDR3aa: CASSFRTGGLSLYGYTF; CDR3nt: TGTGCCAGCAGTTTCCGGACAGGGGGCCTTTCCCTCTATGGCTACACCTTC
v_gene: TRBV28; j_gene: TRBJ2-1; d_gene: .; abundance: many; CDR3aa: CASAENRKQRNEQFF; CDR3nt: TGTGCCAGCGCGGAAAACAGGAAACAGCGAAATGAGCAGTTCTTC
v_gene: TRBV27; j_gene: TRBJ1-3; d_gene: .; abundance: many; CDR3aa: CASSLNRVSGNTIYF; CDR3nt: TGTGCCAGCAGTTTAAACAGGGTGTCTGGAAACACCATATATTTT
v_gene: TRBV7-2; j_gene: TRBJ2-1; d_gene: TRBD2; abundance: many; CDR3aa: CASSSQGLAGKRNNEQFF; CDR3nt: TGTGCCAGCAGCTCCCAGGGACTAGCGGGAAAGAGGAACAATGAGCAGTTCTTC
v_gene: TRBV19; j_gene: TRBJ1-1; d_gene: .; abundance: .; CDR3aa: CASTGLGAPNTGDFF; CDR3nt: TGTGCCAGTACCGGACTGGGGGCCCCGAACACTGGAGATTTCTTT
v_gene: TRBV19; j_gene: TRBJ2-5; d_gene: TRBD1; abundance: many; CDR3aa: CASSTGTGGETQYF; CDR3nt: TGTGCCAGTAGTACCGGGACAGGAGGAGAGACCCAGTACTTC
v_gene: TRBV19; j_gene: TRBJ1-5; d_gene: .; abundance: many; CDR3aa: CASHGGEGGNQPQHF; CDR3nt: TGTGCCAGTCACGGGGGAGAAGGGGGCAATCAGCCCCAGCATTTT
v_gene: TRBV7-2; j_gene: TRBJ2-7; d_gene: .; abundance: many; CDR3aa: CASSPGQMGEQYF; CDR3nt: TGTGCCAGCAGCCCAGGGCAGATGGGGGAGCAGTACTTC
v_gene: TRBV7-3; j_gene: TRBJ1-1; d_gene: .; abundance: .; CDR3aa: CASSLVTGTNTEAFF; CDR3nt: TGTGCCAGCAGCTTAGTTACGGGGACAAACACTGAAGCTTTCTTT
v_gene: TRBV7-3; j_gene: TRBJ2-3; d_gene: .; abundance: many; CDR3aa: CASRGGLSTDTQYF; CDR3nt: TGTGCCAGCAGGGGCGGCCTGAGCACAGATACGCAGTATTTT
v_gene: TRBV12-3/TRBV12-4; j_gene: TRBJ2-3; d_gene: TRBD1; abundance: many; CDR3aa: CASSWDRGPDTQYF; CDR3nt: TGTGCCAGCAGTTGGGACAGGGGGCCGGATACGCAGTATTTT
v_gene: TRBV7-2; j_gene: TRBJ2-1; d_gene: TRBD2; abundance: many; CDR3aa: CASSPWGLAGDEQFF; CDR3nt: TGTGCCAGCAGCCCTTGGGGTTTAGCGGGGGATGAGCAGTTCTTC
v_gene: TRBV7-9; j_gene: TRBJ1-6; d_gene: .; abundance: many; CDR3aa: CASSQSAGSNSPLHF; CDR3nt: TGTGCCAGCAGCCAGTCCGCCGGAAGCAATTCACCCCTCCACTTT
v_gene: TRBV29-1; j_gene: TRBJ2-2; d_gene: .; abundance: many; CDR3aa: CSVPSQVATGELFF; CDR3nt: TGCAGCGTTCCTTCTCAAGTCGCCACCGGGGAGCTGTTTTTT
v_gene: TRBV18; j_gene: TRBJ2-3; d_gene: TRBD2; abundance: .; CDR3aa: CASSKTSGDTQYF; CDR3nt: TGTGCCAGCTCAAAAACTAGCGGCGATACGCAGTATTTT
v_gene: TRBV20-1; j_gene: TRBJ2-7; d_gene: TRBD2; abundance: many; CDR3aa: CSARDSQREPGGEQYF; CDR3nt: TGCAGTGCTAGAGATTCCCAGCGGGAGCCCGGAGGCGAGCAGTACTTC
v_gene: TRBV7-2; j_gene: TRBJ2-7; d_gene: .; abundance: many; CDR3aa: CASSPDGYYEQYF; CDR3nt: TGTGCCAGCAGCCCGGACGGATACTACGAGCAGTACTTC